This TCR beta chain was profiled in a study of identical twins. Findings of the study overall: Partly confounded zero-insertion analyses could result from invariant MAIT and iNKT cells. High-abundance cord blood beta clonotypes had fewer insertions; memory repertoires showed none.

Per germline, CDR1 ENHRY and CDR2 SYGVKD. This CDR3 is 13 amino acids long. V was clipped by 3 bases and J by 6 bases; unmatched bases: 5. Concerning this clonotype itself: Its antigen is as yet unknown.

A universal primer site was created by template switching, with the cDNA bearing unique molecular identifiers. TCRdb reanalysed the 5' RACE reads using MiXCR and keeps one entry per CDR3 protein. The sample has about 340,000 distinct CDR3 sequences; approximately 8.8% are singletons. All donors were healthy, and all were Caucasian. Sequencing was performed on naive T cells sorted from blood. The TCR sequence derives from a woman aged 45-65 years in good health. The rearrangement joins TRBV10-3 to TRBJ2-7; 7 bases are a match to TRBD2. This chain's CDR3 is CAISEGLVTEQYV. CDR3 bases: TGTGCCATCAGTGAAGGACTAGTTACCGAGCAGTACGTC.